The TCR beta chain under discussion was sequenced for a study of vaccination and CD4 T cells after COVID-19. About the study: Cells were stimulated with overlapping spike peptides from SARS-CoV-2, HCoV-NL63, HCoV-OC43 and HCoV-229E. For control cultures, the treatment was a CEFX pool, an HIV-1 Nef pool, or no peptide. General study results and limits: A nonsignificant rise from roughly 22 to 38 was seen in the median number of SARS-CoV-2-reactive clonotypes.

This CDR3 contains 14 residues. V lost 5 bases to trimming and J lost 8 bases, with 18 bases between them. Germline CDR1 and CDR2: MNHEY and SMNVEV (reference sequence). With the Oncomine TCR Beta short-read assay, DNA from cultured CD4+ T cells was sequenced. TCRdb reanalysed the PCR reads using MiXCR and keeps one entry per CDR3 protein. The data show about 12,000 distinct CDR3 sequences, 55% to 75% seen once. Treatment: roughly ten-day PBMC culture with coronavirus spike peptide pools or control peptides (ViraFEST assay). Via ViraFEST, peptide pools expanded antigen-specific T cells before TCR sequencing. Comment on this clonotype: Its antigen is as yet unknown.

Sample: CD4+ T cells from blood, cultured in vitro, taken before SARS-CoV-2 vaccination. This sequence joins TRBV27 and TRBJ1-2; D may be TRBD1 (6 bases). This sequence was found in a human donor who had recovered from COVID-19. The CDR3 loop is CASSPSGGPRGYTF. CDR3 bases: TGTGCCAGCAGTCCGAGCGGGGGGCCGAGGGGCTACACCTTC.